This section outlines one TCR beta chain sequence together with its context. Its matching antigen is unknown. Cycle 7 day 1, cycle 4 day 1, and baseline were the timepoints at which blood was sampled. These data originate in a study of OX40 agonist ivuxolimab in advanced cancers. Study-wide background: Intravenous ivuxolimab was administered to patients every 2 weeks at 0.01 to 10 mg/kg. Findings and caveats of the study: Among some nonresponders, normalized T-cell clonal expansion was also low. Clones of CD4+ and CD8+ blood T cells grew by week 6 at doses of 0.1 to 3.0 mg/kg.

The table came from immunoSEQ multiplex PCR; TCRdb's copy has only in-frame clones and leaves some out. Here the sample spans about 53,000 clones, roughly 84% being singletons. The CDR3 has 16 residues. Per germline, CDR1 SGDLS and CDR2 YYNGEE. V trimming: 0 bases; J trimming: 0 bases; junction bases outside the gene matches: 6. This TCR came from an adult with an advanced solid tumor such as melanoma, head and neck, liver or kidney cancer. The starting material was CD4+ or CD8+ T cells sorted from blood, obtained in a trial of the OX40 agonist ivuxolimab. V usage is TRBV9 and J usage is TRBJ2-7; 7 bases align to TRBD1. The CDR3: CASSVAGTVNSYEQYF. The CDR3, as DNA: TGTGCCAGCAGCGTAGCCGGGACAGTTAACTCCTACGAGCAGTACTTC.